Each of the 12 T cell receptor beta chains below was sequenced from the same sample in a study of OX40 agonist ivuxolimab in advanced cancers. Produced via immunoSEQ multiplex PCR; TCRdb's table is partial and in-frame only. In the table there are around 60,000 clones, 92% of which are singletons. Sequenced here: CD4+ or CD8+ T cells sorted from blood, sampled in a trial of the OX40 agonist ivuxolimab. The receptor set was obtained from an adult with an advanced solid tumor such as melanoma, head and neck, liver or kidney cancer.

This chain connects TRBV6-1 to TRBJ2-3; D is undetermined. Trimming left V 4 bases short and J 6 bases short, with 14 bases between. The CDR3 runs to 14 residues. Germline assignment: CDR1 MNHNS and CDR2 SASEGT. The CDR3 here is CASSGGIGVDTQYF. Written as DNA, the CDR3 is TGTGCCAGCAGTGGCGGTATCGGCGTGGATACGCAGTATTTT.

The J gene is TRBJ1-1, the V gene TRBV7-9, with D possibly being TRBD1 (5 bases). V lost 1 base and J 1 base, leaving 16 bases between the germline ends. Germline CDR1 and CDR2: SEHNR and FQNEAQ (reference sequence). The CDR3 sequence is 17 residues long. The CDR3 DNA follows: TGTGCCAGCAGCTTAGAATCGGGGACGGGTGAGAACACTGAAGCTTTCTTT. This sequence encodes CASSLESGTGENTEAFF.

The chain combines TRBV9 with TRBJ2-2; 10 bases align to TRBD2. This CDR3 spans 16 amino acids. Germline V gives CDR1 SGDLS, CDR2 YYNGEE. Trimming took 3 bases from V and 7 from J; bases not matched to a gene: 9. The CDR3 spells CASSAPGLAYGGELFF. CDR3 in DNA: TGTGCCAGCAGCGCCCCGGGACTAGCGTATGGCGGGGAGCTGTTTTTT.

The rearrangement joins TRBV7-3 to TRBJ2-5; 11 bases agree with TRBD2. Germline V gene data show CDR1 as SGHTA and CDR2 as FQGTGA. Trimming removed 5 bases from V and 2 bases from J; junction bases left unmatched: 10. The CDR3 spans 17 residues. CDR3 nucleotides: TGTGCCAGCAGCCCGGGGTTGGGACTAGCGGCTCAAGAGACCCAGTACTTC. Amino acid sequence: CASSPGLGLAAQETQYF. Full variable domain (missing parts from reference TRBV7-3 and TRBJ2-5): GAGVSQTPSNKVTEKGKYVELRCDPISGHTALYWYRQSLGQGPEFLIYFQGTGAADDSGLPNDRFFAVRPEGSVSTLKIQRTERGDSAVYLCASSPGLGLAAQETQYFGPGTRLLVL.

The chain joins TRBV19 to TRBJ2-5; D is unclear. The CDR3 is made up of 13 amino acids. Looked up from germline, CDR1 is LNHDA and CDR2 is SQIVND (reference sequence). The V end lost 3 bases, the J end lost 4 bases, and 9 bases lay between the germline ends. The chain's CDR3 is CASSMWLGETQYF. The CDR3 DNA is TGTGCCAGTAGTATGTGGCTCGGAGAGACCCAGTACTTC.

This rearrangement joins TRBV7-9 to TRBJ2-7; unclear D gene. This CDR3 is built from 13 residues. Per germline, CDR1 SEHNR and CDR2 FQNEAQ (reference sequence). Trimming pared 7 bases from V and 3 bases from J, leaving 13 bases between. The CDR3 bases are TGTGCCAGCACCTTGAGTGCTGACTACGAGCAGTACTTC. It codes for CASTLSADYEQYF.

The chain carries TRBV4-2 and TRBJ2-3; 8 bases are shared with TRBD2. CDR1 and CDR2 from the germline V gene are LGHNA and YNFKEQ. This CDR3 contains 16 residues. The junction had 4 bases not matched to a gene; V was cut back by 0 bases and J by 2 bases. The CDR3 DNA sequence: TGTGCCAGCAGCCAAGACATAGCGGGAAACACAGATACGCAGTATTTT. Translated: CASSQDIAGNTDTQYF.

The V call is TRBV27, the J call TRBJ2-3, with D possibly being TRBD2 (6 bases). The CDR3 is 14 residues long. The V gene lost 4 bases and the J gene lost 6 bases, with 14 bases spanning the gap. Germline CDR1 MNHEY, CDR2 SMNVEV (reference sequence). CDR3 amino acids: CASSSYVLADTQYF. The DNA for the CDR3 is TGTGCCAGCAGTTCCTATGTCCTAGCGGATACGCAGTATTTT.

The genes are TRBV7-9 and TRBJ2-2; 8 nucleotides align to TRBD2. The CDR3 covers 15 residues. The J segment lost 0 bases and the V segment lost 4 bases, leaving 1 base of the junction unmatched. Germline lookup yields CDR1 SEHNR and CDR2 FQNEAQ (reference sequence). The CDR3 protein is CASSSGLANTGELFF. CDR3 sequence (DNA): TGTGCCAGCAGCTCGGGACTAGCGAACACCGGGGAGCTGTTTTTT.

The V gene is TRBV5-4, the J gene TRBJ2-7, with D possibly TRBD1 on 5 matching bases. Germline V gene sequence: CDR1 SGHNT, CDR2 YYREEE (reference sequence). Trimming cost V 4 bases and J 4 bases, with 18 bases left between them. The CDR3 loop spans 15 amino acids. As DNA, the CDR3 is TGTGCCAGCAGCCTAGACCAGGGTTTTCGTTACGAGCAGTACTTC. Translation gives CASSLDQGFRYEQYF.

This chain links TRBV4-3 with TRBJ2-5, with D unclear. The germline CDR1 and CDR2 sequences are LGHNA and YSLEER. V shed 7 bases and J shed 0 bases, with 12 bases lying between them. This CDR3 contains 14 residues. CDR3 in amino acids: CASTPYRHQETQYF. CDR3 bases: TGCGCCAGCACCCCGTACCGCCACCAAGAGACCCAGTACTTC.

This clone occurred once. This chain connects TRBV11-2 to TRBJ2-7; D gene ambiguous. The CDR3 runs 16 residues. Trimming pared 4 bases from V and 1 base from J, leaving 17 bases between. Germline CDR1 is SGHAT and CDR2 is FQNNGV. CDR3 loop: CASSSSLGPTSYEQYF. In nucleotides, the CDR3 is TGTGCCAGCAGCTCATCTTTAGGACCTACGTCCTACGAGCAGTACTTC.